Sequencing of this T cell receptor beta chain was carried out in a study of PD-1 blockade in classical Hodgkin lymphoma. Overall study findings and caveats: Only CD4+ TCR diversity, not CD8+, had risen significantly by C4D1. Initiation of nivolumab under 1 year after ASCT led to exclusion of patients. The study reported lower baseline TCR diversity in newly diagnosed patients than in healthy donors.

Worth noting for this clone: What it binds is unknown.

CDR1 is SEHNR, CDR2 FQNEAQ, per germline (reference sequence). V lost 5 bases and J 8 bases, leaving 21 bases between the germline ends. There are 16 residues in the CDR3. Every patient had relapsed following autologous stem cell transplantation, and cohorts differed in brentuximab vedotin exposure. Assay: immunoSEQ multiplex PCR; the TCRdb copy retains only in-frame clones and omits some. Of about 40,000 clones in the sample, 85% to 90% were seen once. The clonotype was recovered from a human donor with classical Hodgkin lymphoma. This chain uses TRBV7-9 with TRBJ1-4; no clear D gene. This specimen was peripheral blood mononuclear cells (PBMCs), taken at baseline. CDR3: CASSVGTRDSGEKLFF. For the CDR3, the DNA is TGTGCCAGCAGCGTCGGAACCCGGGATTCCGGCGAAAAACTGTTTTTT.